The 17 T cell receptor beta chains listed next were all sequenced from one sample in a study of a mutant IDH1 vaccine in newly diagnosed glioma. Assay: immunoSEQ multiplex PCR; the TCRdb copy retains only in-frame clones and omits some. The sample holds approximately 110,000 clones; around 90% are singletons and the top ten take 0.5% to 0.65%. Stated time point: week 11, during vaccination. One vaccine dose held 300 ug of mutant IDH1 20-mer peptide and came with topical imiquimod. Their target antigens are unknown. Sequences were derived from PBMCs, sampled from a glioma patient whose treatment included an IDH1 peptide vaccine. The receptors stem from a woman between 45 and 65 years old with glioma.

CDR3 DNA sequence: TGTGCCAGCAGCCCTTGGACTGAAGAAAGGGGCTACACCTTC. Translation: CASSPWTEERGYTF. This sequence joins TRBV5-4 and TRBJ1-2; D not certain. This CDR3 has 14 residues. CDR1 is SGHNT and CDR2 is YYREEE in the germline V gene (reference sequence). V was trimmed by 4 bases and J by 8 bases, leaving 18 bases between them.

This chain connects TRBV7-9 to TRBJ2-1; 8 bases map to TRBD2. The CDR3 runs 15 residues. Germline V gene sequence: CDR1 SEHNR, CDR2 FQNEAQ (reference sequence). V shed 2 bases, J shed 7 bases, and the junction held 7 bases outside the gene matches. For the CDR3, the DNA is TGTGCCAGCAGCTTAACTCATAGCGGGGCGAATGAGCAGTTCTTC. This gives the protein CASSLTHSGANEQFF.

In DNA form, the CDR3 reads TGTGCCACCCGTCGCGGGGTAGAGTATGGCTACACCTTC. It translates to CATRRGVEYGYTF. This chain links TRBV6-5 with TRBJ1-2; D ambiguous. V lost 10 bases and J 5 bases, leaving 17 bases between the germline ends. This CDR3 spans 13 amino acids. The germline V gene has CDR1 MNHEY and CDR2 SVGAGI.

The CDR3 bases are TGTGCCAGCAGCCGTAGCGGCTACGAGCAGTACTTC. Amino acids: CASSRSGYEQYF. The V gene is TRBV11-2, the J gene TRBJ2-7; tentative D call: TRBD2 (6 bases). Germline V gene lookup returns CDR1 SGHAT and CDR2 FQNNGV. The CDR3 is 12 residues long. V was shortened by 5 bases and J by 3 bases, with 8 bases between the two germline ends. The full variable domain, in which reference TRBV11-2 and TRBJ2-7 provide the parts outside the CDR3, is EAGVAQSPRYKIIEKRQSVAFWCNPISGHATLYWYQQILGQGPKLLIQFQNNGVVDDSQLPKDRFSAERLKGVDSTLKIQPAKLEDSAVYLCASSRSGYEQYFGPGTRLTVT.

The chain carries TRBV9 and TRBJ2-3, with no clear D. Germline CDR1 and CDR2: SGDLS and YYNGEE. The length of the CDR3 is 15 residues. Trimming shortened V by 3 bases and J by 5 bases, and 16 bases separated the two germline ends. CDR3 amino acids: CASSEAPSFGDTQYF. CDR3 nucleotides: TGTGCCAGCAGCGAGGCCCCAAGTTTTGGAGATACGCAGTATTTT.

This chain links TRBV30 with TRBJ2-3; possibly TRBD1 for D (5 bases). Trimming took 0 bases from V and 5 from J, leaving 12 bases between them. The length of the CDR3 is 14 residues. Germline-derived CDR1 and CDR2 are GTSNPN and SVGIG (reference sequence). Here the CDR3 DNA reads TGTGCCTGGAGTGTATGGGCCAGGGAAGATACGCAGTATTTT. It yields the protein CAWSVWAREDTQYF.

This clone appeared a few times. The V call is TRBV5-1, the J call TRBJ1-3; TRBD1 matches at 8 bases. Trimming took 4 bases from V and 4 from J; bases not matched to a gene: 4. The CDR3 is 14 residues long. Germline CDR1 and CDR2: SGHRS and YFSETQ. The chain's CDR3 is CASSTQGDGNTIYF. The CDR3 DNA reads as TGCGCCAGCAGCACACAGGGGGACGGAAACACCATATATTTT.

The genes are TRBV2 and TRBJ1-3; D call uncertain. The CDR3 length is 16 residues. In germline, CDR1 is SNHLY, CDR2 FYNNEI. V was trimmed by 3 bases and J by 0 bases, leaving 12 bases between them. Written as DNA, the CDR3 is TGTGCCAGCAGTGACCCAGGACTCCTCTCTGGAAACACCATATATTTT. It encodes CASSDPGLLSGNTIYF.

V usage is TRBV20-1 and J usage is TRBJ2-1, with 8 bases fitting TRBD2. V shed 6 bases and J 7 bases; nucleotides not matched to a gene: 2. Germline V lookup: CDR1 DFQATT, CDR2 SNEGSKA (reference sequence). CDR3 length: 11 residues. The CDR3, as DNA: TGCAGTGCGATAGCGGGAAATGAGCAGTTCTTC. It specifies CSAIAGNEQFF.

This chain links TRBV2 with TRBJ1-2; the D gene is possibly TRBD1 (5 bases). The CDR3 covers 12 residues. V was pared by 6 bases and J by 4 bases, with 9 bases between. Germline CDR1 is SNHLY and CDR2 is FYNNEI. The CDR3, as DNA: TGTGCCAGCAGACAACAGGTCTATGGCTACACCTTC. It yields the protein CASRQQVYGYTF.

The chain has TRBV18 and TRBJ2-7; the D gene is possibly TRBD2 (5 bases). V was clipped by 6 bases and J by 5 bases, with 20 bases between them. Germline V gene data show CDR1 as KGHSH and CDR2 as LQKENI. The CDR3 is made up of 15 amino acids. The CDR3 coding sequence is TGTGCCAGCTCCCGCACTAGTAGCGAAATGAACGAGCAGTACTTC. Protein: CASSRTSSEMNEQYF.

The rearrangement joins TRBV7-9 to TRBJ2-1, with 9 bases matching TRBD1. With V trimmed by 3 bases and J by 0 bases, 9 bases remained unmatched. The CDR3 is 18 residues long. Germline V lookup: CDR1 SEHNR, CDR2 FQNEAQ (reference sequence). CDR3 in DNA: TGTGCCAGCAGCTTCGACAGGGGGTCCTACAGCTCCTACAATGAGCAGTTCTTC. Amino acids: CASSFDRGSYSSYNEQFF. The complete variable domain, with remaining parts taken from reference TRBV7-9 and TRBJ2-1, reads DTGVSQNPRHKITKRGQNVTFRCDPISEHNRLYWYRQTLGQGPEFLTYFQNEAQLEKSRLLSDRFSAERPKGSFSTLEIQRTEQGDSAMYLCASSFDRGSYSSYNEQFFGPGTRLTVL.

This chain connects TRBV18 to TRBJ2-1; D unclear. This CDR3 is built from 15 residues. CDR1 is KGHSH, CDR2 LQKENI, per germline. V was cut by 1 base and J by 6 bases, with 13 bases left in between. CDR3 amino acids: CASSPREKGLNEQFF. DNA of the CDR3: TGTGCCAGCTCACCACGCGAGAAAGGGCTCAATGAGCAGTTCTTC.

This chain connects TRBV6-1 to TRBJ1-5; D is unresolved. Between the trimmed V and J ends, which lost 5 bases and 7 bases, there was a span of 15 bases. This CDR3 contains 14 residues. Germline loops: CDR1 MNHNS, CDR2 SASEGT. The DNA for the CDR3 is TGTGCCAGCAGTAGAACCGGTTCGTGGCAGCCCCAGCATTTT. It encodes CASSRTGSWQPQHF.

This sequence joins TRBV28 and TRBJ1-4; 9 bases match TRBD1. Trimming took 5 bases from V and 7 from J; bases not matched to a gene: 5. The CDR3 sequence is 14 residues long. CDR1 and CDR2 from the germline V gene are MDHEN and SYDVKM. Here the CDR3 reads CASSHRQGVEKLFF. The DNA of the CDR3 is TGTGCCAGCAGTCACCGACAGGGGGTTGAAAAACTGTTTTTT.

This clone was seen more than once but under ten times. The chain carries TRBV6-4 and TRBJ2-6; D unclear. V lost 0 bases and J lost 2, with 8 bases in between. This CDR3 has 16 residues. Germline V gene lookup returns CDR1 MRHNA and CDR2 SNTAGT. The CDR3 loop is CASSDSSGAGANVLTF. CDR3 sequence (DNA): TGTGCCAGCAGTGACTCGAGTGGGGCTGGGGCCAACGTCCTGACTTTC.

This clone was detected only once. The chain uses TRBV7-2 and TRBJ2-1, with D possibly being TRBD2 (6 bases). The CDR3 runs 15 residues. CDR1 is SGHTA, CDR2 FQGNSA, per germline. V shed 5 bases and J shed 3 bases, with 14 bases lying between them. The CDR3 loop is CASSPHGGNYNEQFF. The CDR3 DNA is TGTGCCAGCAGCCCACACGGCGGGAACTACAATGAGCAGTTCTTC.